The 30 T cell receptor beta chains below come from one sample, sequenced in a study of cytotoxic CD8 clonotypes in ibrutinib-treated CLL. TCRdb's copy holds only in-frame clones and misses some; the assay was immunoSEQ multiplex PCR. The sample has approximately 200,000 clones, around three quarters seen once; the top ten hold roughly an eighth. The material sequenced was PBMCs, taken after 24 months of ibrutinib treatment. The receptors shown here come from a human donor with chronic lymphocytic leukemia.

The chain employs TRBV7-8 and TRBJ2-1, with TRBD1 identical over 9 bases. The CDR3 runs 15 residues. V lost 9 bases and J lost 0; bases outside the gene matches: 6. CDR1 and CDR2 (germline): SGHVS, FQNEAQ. In DNA form, the CDR3 reads TGTGCCAGTAGACGGACAGGGGACTCCTACAATGAGCAGTTCTTC. Translating gives CASRRTGDSYNEQFF.

The J gene is TRBJ2-5, the V gene TRBV4-1; the D gene is possibly TRBD1 (6 bases). Germline V gives CDR1 MGHRA, CDR2 YSYEKL. The CDR3 is 14 amino acids. Trimming pared 3 bases from V and 5 bases from J, leaving 13 bases between. The CDR3 nucleotides are TGCGCCAGCAGCCACCTACAGGGTGAGGAGACCCAGTACTTC. It codes for CASSHLQGEETQYF.

V gene TRBV28 combines with J gene TRBJ1-4; D unclear. CDR3 length: 16 amino acids. The ends were cut back, 5 bases at V and 2 bases at J, with 15 bases in the middle. CDR1 and CDR2 from the germline V gene are MDHEN and SYDVKM. CDR3 DNA sequence: TGTGCCAGCAGTGGAGGTCCCCTGGGGACTAATGAAAAACTGTTTTTT. Protein sequence: CASSGGPLGTNEKLFF.

This clone was seen more than once but under ten times. The gene calls are TRBV7-9 and TRBJ2-5, with TRBD1 as a possible D gene (5 bases). This CDR3 spans 15 amino acids. The germline gives CDR1 SEHNR, CDR2 FQNEAQ (reference sequence). Between the trimmed V and J ends, which lost 2 bases and 5 bases, there was a span of 15 bases. The CDR3 protein is CASSLTLRRGETQYF. For the CDR3, the DNA is TGTGCCAGCAGCTTAACTCTTCGTAGGGGCGAGACCCAGTACTTC.

This clone has a handful of counts. CDR3 sequence reads: CASSPWTSGVEQFF. The DNA of the CDR3 is TGTGCCAGCTCACCCTGGACTAGCGGGGTTGAGCAGTTCTTC. This chain uses TRBV18 with TRBJ2-1; 12 positions match TRBD2. Germline V gene sequence: CDR1 KGHSH, CDR2 LQKENI. The CDR3 sequence is 14 residues long. The V segment lost 3 bases and the J segment 9 bases; nucleotides outside the gene matches: 3.

This clone was picked up one time. This chain connects TRBV5-5 to TRBJ2-5; D may be TRBD1 (6 bases). Trimming removed 0 bases from V and 5 bases from J, with 23 bases in between. The germline V gene has CDR1 SGHKS and CDR2 YYEKEE (reference sequence). This CDR3 region has 18 residues. CDR3 loop: CASSLAVGIGGVAETQYF. In DNA, the CDR3 is TGTGCCAGCAGCTTGGCCGTGGGCATAGGGGGAGTCGCGGAGACCCAGTACTTC.

This chain links TRBV7-9 with TRBJ1-2; 7 bases line up with TRBD1. V was pared by 8 bases and J by 1 base, with 7 bases of the junction left unmatched. This CDR3 has 14 amino acids. From germline, CDR1 is SEHNR and CDR2 FQNEAQ (reference sequence). The CDR3 DNA reads TGTGCCAGCGGAAAGACAGGGAATAACTATGGCTACACCTTC. Translated, it gives CASGKTGNNYGYTF.

DNA for the CDR3: TGTGCCTGGACTACCGGGACTTTCAATGAAAAACTGTTTTTT. This codes for CAWTTGTFNEKLFF. V and J are TRBV30 and TRBJ1-4, with D maybe TRBD1 (5 bases). V shed 4 bases and J shed 5 bases, with 14 bases lying between them. Germline loops: CDR1 GTSNPN, CDR2 SVGIG (reference sequence). This CDR3 is built from 14 residues.

The chain is built from TRBV6-5 and TRBJ2-1; D is possibly TRBD2 (6 bases). Germline V lookup: CDR1 MNHEY, CDR2 SVGAGI. The germline V and J ends were trimmed by 8 bases and 4 bases, with 18 bases remaining between them. This CDR3 has 15 residues. CDR3 region: CASRSSGESYNEQFF. CDR3 DNA sequence: TGTGCCAGCCGATCGTCGGGAGAATCGTACAATGAGCAGTTCTTC.

This clone was seen a handful of times. The chain uses TRBV7-8 and TRBJ2-7, with 9 bases fitting TRBD2. J gave up 2 bases and V 5 bases, and 10 bases lay outside the gene matches. Germline V lookup: CDR1 SGHVS, CDR2 FQNEAQ. The CDR3 has 16 residues. The CDR3 region has the DNA TGTGCCAGCAGCCCATCACTAGCGGGTATCGCCTACGAGCAGTACTTC. It codes for CASSPSLAGIAYEQYF.

This clone was counted a few times. This chain uses TRBV28 with TRBJ1-5; TRBD1 aligns across 9 bases. This CDR3 has 15 amino acids. CDR1 and CDR2 from the germline V gene are MDHEN and SYDVKM. J lost 6 bases, V lost 8 bases, and 11 bases had no gene match. CDR3 region: CASSGQGISAQPQHF. The CDR3 region has the DNA TGTGCCAGCTCTGGACAGGGGATTTCCGCTCAGCCCCAGCATTTT.

The V and J genes are TRBV30 and TRBJ1-2; 12 nucleotides line up with TRBD1. Looked up from germline, CDR1 is GTSNPN and CDR2 is SVGIG (reference sequence). CDR3 size: 15 residues. The ends lost 4 bases at V and 7 bases at J; junction bases unmatched: 10. Here the CDR3 reads CAWTRDRGRGSGYTF. In DNA form, the CDR3 reads TGTGCCTGGACCCGGGACAGGGGGCGAGGTTCTGGCTACACCTTC. Together with reference TRBV30 and TRBJ1-2, the CDR3 gives the full variable domain: SQTIHQWPATLVQPVGSPLSLECTVEGTSNPNLYWYRQAAGRGLQLLFYSVGIGQISSEVPQNLSASRPQDRQFILSSKKLLLSDSGFYLCAWTRDRGRGSGYTFGSGTRLTVV.

The chain couples TRBV6-6 to TRBJ1-2; maybe TRBD1 (6 bases). This CDR3 has 16 amino acids. The germline V gene encodes CDR1 MNHNY and CDR2 SVGAGI (reference sequence). V was pared by 4 bases and J by 0 bases, with 15 bases between. The CDR3, as DNA: TGTGCCAGCAGTTTCCATACAGGGAGAGCTAACTATGGCTACACCTTC. Its translation is CASSFHTGRANYGYTF.

The chain links TRBV7-9 to TRBJ2-3; D call uncertain. The germline gives CDR1 SEHNR, CDR2 FQNEAQ (reference sequence). The V gene lost 0 bases and the J gene lost 2 bases, with 9 bases spanning the gap. The CDR3 has 15 amino acids. CDR3 in amino acids: CASSLAGVFTDTQYF. In DNA form, the CDR3 reads TGTGCCAGCAGCTTAGCCGGAGTGTTCACAGATACGCAGTATTTT.

This clone was recorded only once. CDR3 sequence: CASSDGASADTQYF. CDR3 coding DNA: TGTGCCAGCAGTGATGGGGCCTCGGCAGATACGCAGTATTTT. J is TRBJ2-3 and V is TRBV6-4, with D possibly being TRBD1 (5 bases). Trimming pared 3 bases from V and 4 bases from J, leaving 11 bases between. The germline V gene encodes CDR1 MRHNA and CDR2 SNTAGT. This CDR3 spans 14 amino acids.

The V gene is TRBV5-4, the J gene TRBJ2-3, with 8 positions matching TRBD1. V shed 5 bases and J 0 bases; nucleotides not matched to a gene: 5. The CDR3 length is 15 residues. Germline V gives CDR1 SGHNT, CDR2 YYREEE (reference sequence). Here the CDR3 reads CASRQDRASTDTQYF. Here the CDR3 DNA reads TGTGCCAGCAGACAGGACAGGGCTAGCACAGATACGCAGTATTTT.

Remarks on this clone: Other DNA sequences in the sample encode the same CDR3. The chain uses TRBV7-9 and TRBJ1-5; 8 bases line up with TRBD1. V was pared by 3 bases and J by 2 bases, with 0 bases of the junction left unmatched. Germline V CDR1 and CDR2: SEHNR, FQNEAQ (reference sequence). CDR3 length equals 14 residues. CDR3 region: CASSLTGGNQPQHF. The CDR3, as DNA: TGTGCCAGCAGCTTGACAGGGGGCAATCAGCCCCAGCATTTT.

The V and J genes are TRBV4-3 and TRBJ2-7, with 10 nucleotides matching TRBD1. The CDR3 length is 14 residues. Germline CDR1 and CDR2: LGHNA and YSLEER. V was pared by 2 bases and J by 3 bases, with 1 base of the junction left unmatched. The CDR3 here is CASSQRTGGYEQYF. CDR3 DNA: TGCGCCAGCAGCCAACGGACAGGGGGCTACGAGCAGTACTTC.

This clone came up a few times. The gene calls are TRBV19 and TRBJ1-2, with TRBD1 matching over 9 bases. The CDR3 extends over 15 amino acids. V trimming: 6 bases; J trimming: 4 bases; junction bases outside the gene matches: 9. Germline CDR1 is LNHDA and CDR2 is SQIVND (reference sequence). The DNA for the CDR3 is TGTGCCAGTAGCATACCGGGACAGGGATTCTATGGCTACACCTTC. This translates into CASSIPGQGFYGYTF.

This clone was picked up a small number of times. The J gene is TRBJ2-3, the V gene TRBV11-2, with 7 bases matching TRBD2. The V and J ends lost 7 bases and 4 bases, in that order; junction bases with no gene match: 20. The CDR3 contains 18 residues. CDR1 is SGHAT and CDR2 is FQNNGV in the germline V gene. The CDR3 DNA reads TGTGCCAGCATCTCAGACGGGAGGCCCTACAGAGGGGCAGATACGCAGTATTTT. Translating gives CASISDGRPYRGADTQYF.

The chain joins TRBV28 to TRBJ2-5; 14 positions match TRBD2. CDR1 and CDR2 from the germline V gene are MDHEN and SYDVKM. The CDR3 contains 18 residues. The ends lost 5 bases at V and 4 bases at J; junction bases unmatched: 12. Here the CDR3 reads CASSQPGGLAGVAETQYF. The DNA for the CDR3 is TGTGCCAGCAGTCAACCCGGGGGACTAGCGGGAGTTGCAGAGACCCAGTACTTC.

This CDR3 reads CASSPTGARDGYTF. The CDR3 region has the DNA TGTGCCAGCTCACCAACAGGGGCGCGGGATGGCTACACCTTC. The chain recombines TRBV18 with TRBJ1-2; 7 bases agree with TRBD1. The V and J ends lost 2 bases and 6 bases, in that order; junction bases with no gene match: 6. Per germline, CDR1 KGHSH and CDR2 LQKENI. This CDR3 is 14 amino acids long.

The chain couples TRBV14 to TRBJ2-2; tentatively, D is TRBD1 (6 bases). The CDR3 covers 18 residues. CDR1 SGHDN and CDR2 FVKESK come from the germline V gene. V gave up 0 bases and J gave up 0 bases, with 14 bases separating them. The CDR3: CASSQDLPWTANTGELFF. CDR3 nucleotide sequence: TGTGCCAGCAGCCAAGATCTTCCCTGGACAGCGAACACCGGGGAGCTGTTTTTT.

This chain connects TRBV7-2 to TRBJ2-7; no clear D. The germline CDR1 and CDR2 sequences are SGHTA and FQGNSA. The CDR3 length is 16 residues. Between the trimmed V and J ends, which lost 5 bases and 0 bases, there was a span of 17 bases. CDR3 coding DNA: TGTGCCAGCAGCCTCTTATCCGCGGCCAGCTCCTACGAGCAGTACTTC. This codes for CASSLLSAASSYEQYF. The whole variable domain, filled in from reference TRBV7-2 and TRBJ2-7, reads GAGVSQSPSNKVTEKGKDVELRCDPISGHTALYWYRQSLGQGLEFLIYFQGNSAPDKSGLPSDRFSAERTGGSVSTLTIQRTQQEDSAVYLCASSLLSAASSYEQYFGPGTRLTVT.

The chain uses TRBV27 and TRBJ2-1; the D gene could be TRBD1 or TRBD2 (6 bases each). V dropped 1 base and J dropped 9 bases, with 13 bases sitting between them. The CDR3 sequence is 14 residues long. From germline, CDR1 is MNHEY and CDR2 SMNVEV (reference sequence). CDR3 amino acids: CASSLWGAMVEQFF. DNA for the CDR3: TGTGCCAGCAGTTTATGGGGGGCGATGGTTGAGCAGTTCTTC.

This clone turned up a few times. This chain joins TRBV27 and TRBJ1-5; TRBD1 matches 8 bases. CDR1 is MNHEY and CDR2 is SMNVEV in the germline V gene (reference sequence). Trimming cost V 6 bases and J 11 bases; bases outside gene matches: 18. The CDR3 is 16 amino acids. CDR3 bases: TGTGCCAGCAGATCCGGCAGGACAGGGAAATTATTGGCCCAGCATTTT. It yields the protein CASRSGRTGKLLAQHF.

This clone was seen more than once but under ten times. The rearrangement joins TRBV29-1 to TRBJ2-3; no firm D call. The CDR3 length is 13 residues. Trimming shortened V by 5 bases and J by 2 bases, and 11 bases separated the two germline ends. From germline, CDR1 is SQVTM and CDR2 ANQGSEA. CDR3 loop: CSVQPGVTDTQYF. In DNA, the CDR3 is TGCAGCGTTCAACCCGGAGTCACAGATACGCAGTATTTT.

This chain connects TRBV4-3 to TRBJ2-3; 10 bases are a match to TRBD2. The CDR3 length is 18 residues. Trimming at V came to 0 bases and at J to 5 bases, leaving 11 bases not matched to a gene. Germline CDR1 is LGHNA and CDR2 is YSLEER. CDR3 nucleotide sequence: TGCGCCAGCAGCCAAGATGCTCGTCTAGCGGGAGTCTTAGATACGCAGTATTTT. Amino acids: CASSQDARLAGVLDTQYF.

The chain joins TRBV4-1 to TRBJ1-5, with D unresolved. Germline V gene lookup returns CDR1 MGHRA and CDR2 YSYEKL. The CDR3 runs 15 residues. Trimming removed 1 base from V and 0 bases from J, with 7 bases in between. The CDR3 region has the DNA TGCGCCAGCAGCCAAGTCGTCCATAGCAATCAGCCCCAGCATTTT. Translation: CASSQVVHSNQPQHF.

The genes are TRBV5-1 and TRBJ2-2, with 7 nucleotides matching TRBD1. The CDR3 is made up of 15 amino acids. Trimming removed 3 bases from V and 4 bases from J; junction bases left unmatched: 6. Germline CDR1 reads SGHRS; CDR2 reads YFSETQ. For the CDR3, the DNA is TGCGCCAGCAGCTCCGGGACAGAACTCACCGGGGAGCTGTTTTTT. Encoded protein: CASSSGTELTGELFF.